These 10 T cell receptor beta chains came from one sample sequenced in a study of OX40 agonist ivuxolimab in advanced cancers. The assay was immunoSEQ multiplex PCR, and TCRdb's table has in-frame clones only and misses some. The data contain approximately 59,000 clones, about 87% of them singletons. Sequences were derived from CD4+ or CD8+ T cells sorted from blood, sampled in a trial of the OX40 agonist ivuxolimab. The receptors come from an adult with an advanced solid tumor such as melanoma, head and neck, liver or kidney cancer.

This chain uses TRBV7-2 with TRBJ2-1, with 7 nucleotides matching TRBD2. With V trimmed by 2 bases and J by 6 bases, 7 bases remained unmatched. The CDR3 contains 15 residues. Germline CDR1 reads SGHTA; CDR2 reads FQGNSA. CDR3 region: CASSLSISGGNEQFF. The CDR3 bases are TGTGCCAGCAGCTTAAGTATTTCGGGAGGCAATGAGCAGTTCTTC.

V gene TRBV18 combines with J gene TRBJ1-5; D unresolved. The CDR3 totals 14 residues. Trimming left V 6 bases short and J 1 base short, with 10 bases between. Germline V gene sequence: CDR1 KGHSH, CDR2 LQKENI. CDR3 DNA: TGTGCCAGCTCTAGGGAGATGAGCAATCAGCCCCAGCATTTT. Translated: CASSREMSNQPQHF.

This clone was seen at least ten times. The genes are TRBV6-1 and TRBJ2-3; the match to TRBD2 covers 7 bases. After removal of 0 bases from V and 0 bases from J, the junction contained 3 bases not matched to a gene. The CDR3 runs 16 residues. The V gene's germline CDR1 is MNHNS and CDR2 SASEGT. The CDR3 protein is CASSEAGGISTDTQYF. The CDR3 coding sequence is TGTGCCAGCAGTGAAGCGGGGGGGATTAGCACAGATACGCAGTATTTT.

V gene TRBV30 combines with J gene TRBJ1-1; the D is unclear. This CDR3 is built from 13 residues. V lost 3 bases, J lost 0 bases, and 8 bases lay in between. Germline CDR1 reads GTSNPN; CDR2 reads SVGIG (reference sequence). The CDR3 DNA reads as TGTGCCTGGAGACCTTTCATGAACACTGAAGCTTTCTTT. This codes for CAWRPFMNTEAFF. The full variable domain, its missing parts supplied by reference TRBV30 and TRBJ1-1, is SQTIHQWPATLVQPVGSPLSLECTVEGTSNPNLYWYRQAAGRGLQLLFYSVGIGQISSEVPQNLSASRPQDRQFILSSKKLLLSDSGFYLCAWRPFMNTEAFFGQGTRLTVV.

In this sample, this clone turned up once. J is TRBJ1-2 and V is TRBV5-1; D is undetermined. The CDR3 loop spans 15 amino acids. Germline CDR1 is SGHRS and CDR2 is YFSETQ. Deletions cut 0 bases from V and 4 bases from J, with 13 bases between. Here the CDR3 reads CASSLEGKAGYGYTF. CDR3 bases: TGCGCCAGCAGCTTGGAGGGCAAGGCGGGCTATGGCTACACCTTC.

The CDR3 DNA sequence: TGTGCCAGCAGGGGCCCTGACTACGAGCAGTACTTC. Amino acid sequence: CASRGPDYEQYF. The chain combines TRBV27 with TRBJ2-7; D not certain. CDR1 and CDR2 from the germline V gene are MNHEY and SMNVEV (reference sequence). Trimming took off 6 bases at V and 3 bases at J, with 9 bases between the two ends. The CDR3 totals 12 residues.

The gene calls are TRBV7-9 and TRBJ1-1; no clear D. The V gene lost 2 bases and the J gene lost 7 bases, with 11 bases spanning the gap. CDR1 is SEHNR, CDR2 FQNEAQ, per germline (reference sequence). This CDR3 is 13 amino acids long. As DNA, the CDR3 is TGTGCCAGCAGCTTAATGGAGGAAGGTGAAGCTTTCTTT. Translating gives CASSLMEEGEAFF. The full variable domain, completed using reference TRBV7-9 and TRBJ1-1, is DTGVSQNPRHKITKRGQNVTFRCDPISEHNRLYWYRQTLGQGPEFLTYFQNEAQLEKSRLLSDRFSAERPKGSFSTLEIQRTEQGDSAMYLCASSLMEEGEAFFGQGTRLTVV.

The CDR3 loop reads CASSLTTRQGANGYTF. The CDR3 coding sequence is TGTGCCAGCAGCTTAACGACGAGACAGGGGGCTAATGGCTACACCTTC. The gene calls are TRBV7-3 and TRBJ1-2, with 10 bases fitting TRBD1. The ends lost 0 bases at V and 6 bases at J; junction bases unmatched: 7. Germline V gives CDR1 SGHTA, CDR2 FQGTGA. The CDR3 is made up of 16 amino acids.

The J gene is TRBJ2-5, the V gene TRBV5-1; D may be TRBD2 (6 bases). The V gene's germline CDR1 is SGHRS and CDR2 YFSETQ. This CDR3 comprises 14 residues. The V and J ends lost 4 bases and 2 bases respectively, with 12 bases between them. CDR3 sequence reads: CASSHGTLQETQYF. The CDR3 DNA follows: TGCGCCAGCAGCCATGGGACTCTTCAAGAGACCCAGTACTTC.

The count of this clone is one. The J gene is TRBJ2-3, the V gene TRBV5-1; no clear D gene. Trimming shortened V by 0 bases and J by 1 base, and 6 bases separated the two germline ends. The germline V gene encodes CDR1 SGHRS and CDR2 YFSETQ. There are 14 residues in the CDR3. The CDR3 reads CASSLAGGTDTQYF. DNA for the CDR3: TGCGCCAGCAGCTTGGCCGGCGGCACAGATACGCAGTATTTT.